The TCR beta chain described here comes from a study of blood T cell repertoires in COVID-19. V lost 2 bases, J lost 5 bases, and 11 bases lay in between. The germline V gene encodes CDR1 SGHTA and CDR2 FQGTGA. The CDR3 is made up of 14 amino acids. Produced via immunoSEQ multiplex PCR; TCRdb's table is partial and in-frame only. The sample includes some 400,000 clones, about 90% of them seen just once. The receptor comes from a woman between 25 and 40 years old with COVID-19, enrolled during active disease. Material for sequencing was peripheral blood. The rearrangement uses TRBV7-3 and TRBJ2-3; maybe TRBD2 (6 bases). The CDR3: CASSLDAGLDTQYF. The DNA for the CDR3 is TGTGCCAGCAGCTTAGACGCGGGGTTAGATACGCAGTATTTT.